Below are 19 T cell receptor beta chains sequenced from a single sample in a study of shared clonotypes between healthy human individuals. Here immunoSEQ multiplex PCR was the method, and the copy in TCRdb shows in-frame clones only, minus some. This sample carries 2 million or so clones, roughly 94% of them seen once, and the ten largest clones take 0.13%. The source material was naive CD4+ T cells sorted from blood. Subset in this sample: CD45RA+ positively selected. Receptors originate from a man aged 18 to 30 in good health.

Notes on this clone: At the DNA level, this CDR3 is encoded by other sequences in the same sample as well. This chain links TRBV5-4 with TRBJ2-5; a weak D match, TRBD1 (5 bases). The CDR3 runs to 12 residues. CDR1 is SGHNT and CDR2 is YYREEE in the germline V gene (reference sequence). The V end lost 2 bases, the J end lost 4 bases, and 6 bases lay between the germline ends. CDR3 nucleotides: TGTGCCAGCAGCTTTGACAGAGAGACCCAGTACTTC. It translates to CASSFDRETQYF.

In DNA form, the CDR3 reads TGTGCCAGTAGGGACAGGAATTTCTACGAGCAGTACTTC. It translates to CASRDRNFYEQYF. The chain carries TRBV19 and TRBJ2-7; 7 nucleotides match TRBD1. The ends lost 6 bases at V and 3 bases at J; junction bases unmatched: 5. The CDR3 totals 13 residues. The germline CDR1 and CDR2 sequences are LNHDA and SQIVND (reference sequence).

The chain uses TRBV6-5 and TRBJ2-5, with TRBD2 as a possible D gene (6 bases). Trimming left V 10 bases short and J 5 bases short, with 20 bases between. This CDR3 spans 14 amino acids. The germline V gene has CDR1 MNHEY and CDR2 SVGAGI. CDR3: CATKDGGGGETQYF. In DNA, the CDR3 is TGTGCCACCAAAGACGGGGGAGGCGGTGAGACCCAGTACTTC.

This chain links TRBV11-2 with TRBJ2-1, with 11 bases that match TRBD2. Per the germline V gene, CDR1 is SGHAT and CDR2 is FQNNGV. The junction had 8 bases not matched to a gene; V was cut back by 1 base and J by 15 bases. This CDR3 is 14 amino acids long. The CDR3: CASSLASSSGRWFF. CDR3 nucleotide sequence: TGTGCCAGCAGCTTAGCCTCCTCTAGCGGGAGGTGGTTCTTC.

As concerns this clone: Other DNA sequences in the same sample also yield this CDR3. CDR3: CASSPGTGGNTGELFF. CDR3 bases: TGCGCCAGCAGCCCAGGGACAGGTGGGAACACCGGGGAGCTGTTTTTT. V and J are TRBV5-1 and TRBJ2-2; 8 bases match TRBD1. Germline loops: CDR1 SGHRS, CDR2 YFSETQ. The CDR3 consists of 16 residues. Trimming took 4 bases from V and 1 from J; bases not matched to a gene: 6.

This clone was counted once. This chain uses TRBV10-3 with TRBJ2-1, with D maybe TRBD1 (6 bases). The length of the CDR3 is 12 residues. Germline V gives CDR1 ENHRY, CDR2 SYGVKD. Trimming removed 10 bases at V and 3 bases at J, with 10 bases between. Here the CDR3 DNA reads TGTGCCACCCGGGACAACTACAATGAGCAGTTCTTC. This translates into CATRDNYNEQFF.

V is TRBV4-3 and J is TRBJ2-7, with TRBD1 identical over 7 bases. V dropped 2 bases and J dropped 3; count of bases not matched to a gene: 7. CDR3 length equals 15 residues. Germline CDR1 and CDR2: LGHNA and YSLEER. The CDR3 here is CASSQSPGQIYEQYF. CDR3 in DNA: TGCGCCAGCAGCCAATCTCCGGGACAGATCTACGAGCAGTACTTC.

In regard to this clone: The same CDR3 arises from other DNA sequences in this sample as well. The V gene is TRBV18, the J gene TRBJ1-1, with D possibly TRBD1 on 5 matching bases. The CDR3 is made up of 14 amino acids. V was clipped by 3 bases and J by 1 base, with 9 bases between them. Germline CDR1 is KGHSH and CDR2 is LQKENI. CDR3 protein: CASSPQGGNTEAFF. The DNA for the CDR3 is TGTGCCAGCTCACCCCAGGGCGGGAACACTGAAGCTTTCTTT.

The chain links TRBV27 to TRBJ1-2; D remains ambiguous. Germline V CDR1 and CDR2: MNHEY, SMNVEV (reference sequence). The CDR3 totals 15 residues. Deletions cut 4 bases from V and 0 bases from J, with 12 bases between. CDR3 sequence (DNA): TGTGCCAGCAGTTCGAGGTGGAACTCTAACTATGGCTACACCTTC. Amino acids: CASSSRWNSNYGYTF.

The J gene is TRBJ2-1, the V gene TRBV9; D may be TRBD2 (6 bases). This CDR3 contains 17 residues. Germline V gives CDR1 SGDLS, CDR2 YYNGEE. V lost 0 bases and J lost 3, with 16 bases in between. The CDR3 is CASSVAPTSDYYNEQFF. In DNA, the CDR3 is TGTGCCAGCAGCGTAGCCCCGACTAGTGACTACTACAATGAGCAGTTCTTC.

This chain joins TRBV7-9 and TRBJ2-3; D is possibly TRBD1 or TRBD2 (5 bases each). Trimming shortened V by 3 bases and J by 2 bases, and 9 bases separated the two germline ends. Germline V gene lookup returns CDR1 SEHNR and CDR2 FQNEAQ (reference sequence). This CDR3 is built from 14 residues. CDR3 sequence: CASSFQGPTDTQYF. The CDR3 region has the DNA TGTGCCAGCAGCTTCCAGGGACCCACAGATACGCAGTATTTT.

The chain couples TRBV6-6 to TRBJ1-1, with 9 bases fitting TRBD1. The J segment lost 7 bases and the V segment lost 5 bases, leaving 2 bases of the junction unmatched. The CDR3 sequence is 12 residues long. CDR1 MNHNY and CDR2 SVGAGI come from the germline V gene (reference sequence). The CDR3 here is CASSTGGGEAFF. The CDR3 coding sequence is TGTGCCAGCAGTACAGGGGGCGGTGAAGCTTTCTTT.

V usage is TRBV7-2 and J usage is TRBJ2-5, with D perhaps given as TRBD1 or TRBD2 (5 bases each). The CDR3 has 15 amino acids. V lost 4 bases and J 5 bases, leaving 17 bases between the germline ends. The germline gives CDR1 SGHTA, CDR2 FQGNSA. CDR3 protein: CASSYWDQVGETQYF. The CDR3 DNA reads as TGTGCCAGCAGCTATTGGGACCAGGTGGGGGAGACCCAGTACTTC.

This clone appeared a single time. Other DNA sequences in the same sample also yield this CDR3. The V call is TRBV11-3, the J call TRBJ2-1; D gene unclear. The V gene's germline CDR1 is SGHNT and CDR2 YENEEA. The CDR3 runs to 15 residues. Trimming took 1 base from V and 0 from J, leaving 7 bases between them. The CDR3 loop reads CASSLGDSSYNEQFF. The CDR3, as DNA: TGTGCCAGCAGCTTAGGGGATAGCTCCTACAATGAGCAGTTCTTC.

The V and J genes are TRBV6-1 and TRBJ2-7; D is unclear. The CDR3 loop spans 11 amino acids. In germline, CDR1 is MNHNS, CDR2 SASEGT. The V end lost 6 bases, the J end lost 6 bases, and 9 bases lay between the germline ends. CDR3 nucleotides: TGTGCCAGCAGCACCCGGTTCGAGCAGTACTTC. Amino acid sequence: CASSTRFEQYF.

CDR3 protein: CASSLAPRGGYNEQFF. The CDR3 nucleotides read TGTGCCAGCAGCTTAGCCCCAAGGGGGGGGTACAATGAGCAGTTCTTC. The rearrangement joins TRBV13 to TRBJ2-1; possible D gene TRBD2, 7 bases. This CDR3 region has 16 residues. V lost 1 base to trimming and J lost 4 bases, with 14 bases between them. Germline V gene lookup returns CDR1 PRHDT and CDR2 FYEKMQ (reference sequence).

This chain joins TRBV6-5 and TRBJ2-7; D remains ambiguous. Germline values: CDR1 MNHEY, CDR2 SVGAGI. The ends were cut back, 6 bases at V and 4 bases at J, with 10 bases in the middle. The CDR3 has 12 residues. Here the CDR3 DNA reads TGTGCCAGCAGCAATAGCAATTACGAGCAGTACTTC. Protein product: CASSNSNYEQYF.

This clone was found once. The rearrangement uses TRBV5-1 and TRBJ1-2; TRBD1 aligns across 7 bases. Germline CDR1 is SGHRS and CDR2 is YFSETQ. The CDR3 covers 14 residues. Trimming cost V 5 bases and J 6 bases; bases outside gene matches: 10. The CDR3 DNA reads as TGCGCCAGCAGAAAGGACAGGCAGTTTGATGGCTACACCTTC. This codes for CASRKDRQFDGYTF.

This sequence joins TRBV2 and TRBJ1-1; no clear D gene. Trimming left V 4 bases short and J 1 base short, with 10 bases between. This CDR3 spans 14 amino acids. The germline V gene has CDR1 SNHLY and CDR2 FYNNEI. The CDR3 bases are TGTGCCAGCAGTGGGGCTTGGAGGAACACTGAAGCTTTCTTT. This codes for CASSGAWRNTEAFF.